The 21 T cell receptor beta chains reported below all come from one sample, sequenced in a study of tissue T cells after allogeneic stem cell transplantation. Assay used: immunoSEQ multiplex PCR; TCRdb lists only in-frame clones, some missing. Among 4,300 or so clones listed, 45% were seen once. Time point denoted: mouse harvest day 14 after allogeneic transplant. Mouse grafts combined 10^7 T-cell-depleted bone marrow cells with 10^6 splenic CD5+ T cells. Sequenced material: gut tissue. Source of these receptors: a female BALB/c mouse given C57BL/6 T cells with graft-versus-host disease after an allogeneic hematopoietic cell transplant.

On this clone itself: The gene symbols are mouse symbols. The read finishes 1 residue shy of the CDR3 end, and the germline J gene is used to complete it. The chain combines TRBV26 with TRBJ1-1; no reliable D call. Germline V gives CDR1 KGHPV, CDR2 FQNQEV (reference sequence). Trimming shortened V by 2 bases and J by 0 bases, and 1 base separated the two germline ends. The length of the CDR3 is 12 residues. The covered CDR3 bases are TGTGCCAGCAGTCTGCCAAACACAGAAGTCTTC. Amino acid sequence: CASSLPNTEVF. In full, the CDR3 is CASSLPNTEVFF. The full variable domain, its missing parts supplied by reference TRBV26 and TRBJ1-1, is NSKVIQTPRYLVKGQGQKAKMRCIPEKGHPVVFWYQQNKNNEFKFLINFQNQEVLQQIDMTEKRFSAECPSNSPCSLEIQSSEAGDSALYLCASSLPNTEVFFGKGTRLTVV.

This clone was seen only a few times. Gene names follow the mouse nomenclature. The read stops 1 residue short of the end of the CDR3; the missing end is completed from the germline J gene. This chain joins TRBV14 and TRBJ2-2; weak D call: TRBD1 (6 bases). The germline V and J ends were trimmed by 5 bases and 0 bases, with 8 bases remaining between them. CDR1 and CDR2 from the germline V gene are SGHDT and FRDEAV. The length of the CDR3 is 14 residues. The DNA read from the CDR3 is TGTGCCAGCAGGCGACAGGCAAACACCGGGCAGCTCTAC. Translation gives CASRRQANTGQLY. The CDR3 in its entirety is CASRRQANTGQLYF. Drawing the rest from reference TRBV14 and TRBJ2-2, the complete variable domain is EAGVTQSPRYAVLQEGQAVSFWCDPISGHDTLYWYQQPRDQGPQLLVYFRDEAVIDNSQLPSDRFSAVRPKGTNSTLKIQSAKQGDTATYLCASRRQANTGQLYFGEGSKLTVL.

Of note for this clone: A far larger clone differs by one base, so this is likely a read error. All gene names here are mouse names. Sequencing ends 1 residue short of the CDR3 end; the germline J gene provides the rest. The chain employs TRBV5 and TRBJ2-7; the D gene is possibly TRBD1 (6 bases). This CDR3 contains 13 residues. Germline CDR1 reads LGHNA; CDR2 reads YNLKQL (reference sequence). Partial CDR3 DNA: TGCGCCAGCAGCTCCCTGACAGGCTATGAACAGTAC. It specifies CASSSLTGYEQY. Given in full, the CDR3 is CASSSLTGYEQYF.

For this clone: All gene names here are mouse names. The read terminates 1 residue before the CDR3 end, so the remaining end is supplied by the germline J gene. The genes are TRBV31 and TRBJ2-1; no clear D gene. This CDR3 has 13 residues. Germline V gives CDR1 GKSSPN, CDR2 SITVG. V was pared by 0 bases and J by 4 bases, with 7 bases between. The CDR3 reads CAWSLLGYAEQFF. CDR3 DNA, as far as it was read: TGTGCCTGGAGTCTACTCGGTTATGCTGAGCAGTTC. The variable domain in full, with the rest retrieved from reference TRBV31 and TRBJ2-1, is AQTIHQWPVAEIKAVGSPLSLGCTIKGKSSPNLYWYWQATGGTLQQLFYSITVGQVESVVQLNLSASRPKDDQFILSTEKLLLSHSGFYLCAWSLLGYAEQFFGPGTRLTVL.

This clone is judged medium-sized. Here the gene names and germline are mouse. The read terminates 1 residue before the CDR3 end, so the remaining end is supplied by the germline J gene. V gene TRBV3 combines with J gene TRBJ1-4, with D unclear. The CDR3 contains 15 residues. Germline CDR1 is SNHLY and CDR2 is FYNGKV (reference sequence). V lost 5 bases to trimming and J lost 1 base, with 11 bases between them. The CDR3 loop reads CASSVLPSSNERLFF. The sequenced CDR3 bases are TGTGCCAGCAGCGTACTTCCTTCTTCCAACGAAAGATTATTT. Variable domain in full (rest from reference TRBV3 and TRBJ1-4): GPKVLQIPSHQIIDMGQMVTLNCDPVSNHLYFYWYKQILGQQMEFLVNFYNGKVMEKSKLFKDQFSVERPDGSYFTLKIQPTALEDSAVYFCASSVLPSSNERLFFGHGTKLSVL.

About this clone: The genes and germline here are from mouse. The read ends 1 residue shy of where the CDR3 ends; the end is completed using the germline J gene. V usage is TRBV13-1 and J usage is TRBJ2-4, with D maybe TRBD2 (7 bases). From germline, CDR1 is NSHNY and CDR2 SYGAGN. The CDR3 totals 15 residues. Trimming took off 5 bases at V and 1 base at J, with 14 bases between the two ends. The CDR3 loop reads CASSLGGRGQNTLYF. The part of the CDR3 DNA that was read is TGTGCCAGCAGCCTCGGGGGGCGCGGTCAAAACACCTTGTAC.

As concerns this clone: The genes and germline here are from mouse. The CDR3 is cut off 1 residue early in the read; its end comes from the germline J gene. The rearrangement uses TRBV1 and TRBJ2-5; TRBD2 agrees at 12 bases. The germline gives CDR1 NSQYPW, CDR2 LRSPGD (reference sequence). The CDR3 totals 15 residues. Losses at the gene ends were 4 bases for V and 2 bases for J; bases not matched to a gene: 1. CDR3: CTCSGLGGLQDTQYF. The CDR3 DNA, read in part, is TGCACCTGCAGTGGACTGGGGGGGCTCCAAGACACCCAGTAC.

With regard to this clone: Gene names denote mouse genes. The observed sequence ends 1 residue before the CDR3 terminus, with the missing tail filled in from the germline J gene. V gene TRBV1 combines with J gene TRBJ1-1; 7 bases match TRBD1. The CDR3 spans 14 residues. V lost 2 bases to trimming and J lost 1 base; unmatched junction nucleotides: 1. Germline values: CDR1 NSQYPW, CDR2 LRSPGD (reference sequence). The CDR3 reads CTCSARDRNTEVFF. The sequenced CDR3 bases are TGCACCTGCAGTGCACGGGACAGAAACACAGAAGTCTTC.

With regard to this clone: Gene names denote mouse genes. The read gets to within 1 residue of the CDR3 end, and the germline J gene fills in the rest. This chain uses TRBV12-2 with TRBJ2-1; a weak D match, TRBD2 (7 bases). Trimming took off 0 bases at V and 3 bases at J, with 11 bases between the two ends. CDR3 length: 15 residues. From germline, CDR1 is SGHLS and CDR2 HYDKME. CDR3 protein: CASSLEGGGYAEQFF. The part of the CDR3 DNA that was read is TGTGCCAGCTCTCTCGAAGGGGGGGGCTATGCTGAGCAGTTC. Combining the CDR3 with reference TRBV12-2 and TRBJ2-1 gives the whole variable domain NSGVVQSPRYIIKGKGERSILKCIPISGHLSVAWYQQTQGQELKFFIQHYDKMERDKGNLPSRFSVQQFDDYHSEMNMSALELEDSAVYFCASSLEGGGYAEQFFGPGTRLTVL.

To note about this clone: Mouse germline and gene names are used. The read halts 1 residue ahead of the CDR3 end, with the missing end drawn from the germline J gene. The rearrangement uses TRBV16 and TRBJ2-5, with TRBD1 matching over 8 bases. V lost 1 base and J lost 3; bases outside the gene matches: 3. The CDR3 loop spans 15 amino acids. Germline assignment: CDR1 SGHSA and CDR2 FRNQAP. CDR3 amino acids: CASSLVRGRQDTQYF. Incomplete CDR3 DNA: TGTGCAAGCAGCTTAGTCAGGGGGCGACAAGACACCCAGTAC.

This clone was counted a single time. The gene symbols are mouse symbols. The read terminates 1 residue ahead of where the CDR3 ends, so the germline J gene completes it. The chain joins TRBV26 to TRBJ1-1, with 8 bases identical to TRBD1. V dropped 2 bases and J dropped 2; count of bases not matched to a gene: 1. Per the germline V gene, CDR1 is KGHPV and CDR2 is FQNQEV (reference sequence). The length of the CDR3 is 14 residues. The covered CDR3 bases are TGTGCCAGCAGTCTGGCAGGGGGCAACACAGAAGTCTTC. This gives the protein CASSLAGGNTEVF. The full CDR3 sequence reads CASSLAGGNTEVFF.

Comment on this clone: Mouse germline and gene names are used. The read ends 1 residue shy of where the CDR3 ends; the end is completed using the germline J gene. The genes are TRBV3 and TRBJ2-7, with D uncertain. This CDR3 spans 13 amino acids. CDR1 and CDR2 from the germline V gene are SNHLY and FYNGKV (reference sequence). V dropped 2 bases and J dropped 5 bases, with 10 bases sitting between them. CDR3 bases read: TGTGCCAGCAGCTTAAAGGGAGGGAATGAACAGTAC. This sequence encodes CASSLKGGNEQY. The entire CDR3 protein is CASSLKGGNEQYF.

Notes on this clone: Genes and germline are mouse. The read comes to an end 1 residue before the CDR3 does, leaving the germline J gene to fill in the end. The rearrangement uses TRBV5 and TRBJ2-1; D remains ambiguous. Trimming took 1 base from V and 3 from J, leaving 10 bases between them. The CDR3 sequence is 15 residues long. Germline values: CDR1 LGHNA, CDR2 YNLKQL (reference sequence). The covered CDR3 bases are TGTGCCAGCAGCCAAGGTCGGTTGAGCTATGCTGAGCAGTTC. Translated: CASSQGRLSYAEQF. In full, the CDR3 is CASSQGRLSYAEQFF.

This clone was counted a few times. Gene names denote mouse genes. Read data end 1 residue before the CDR3 end; the end is taken from the germline J gene. The rearrangement links TRBV13-1 to TRBJ2-7; 7 bases are a match to TRBD2. The CDR3 has 14 amino acids. Unmatched junction bases numbered 5, after V lost 5 bases and J lost 0 bases. The germline CDR1 and CDR2 sequences are NSHNY and SYGAGN. The sequenced CDR3 bases are TGTGCCAGCAGCCCGGACTGGAACTCCTATGAACAGTAC. This gives the protein CASSPDWNSYEQY. The whole CDR3 protein reads CASSPDWNSYEQYF.

A remark on this clone: Gene names are mouse gene names. The missing CDR3 end, 1 residue past where the read stops, is filled in from the germline J gene. V and J are TRBV26 and TRBJ1-1; 8 bases fit TRBD1. In germline, CDR1 is KGHPV, CDR2 FQNQEV (reference sequence). The CDR3 consists of 15 residues. The V gene end was trimmed by 4 bases and the J gene end by 4 bases; junction bases not matched to a gene: 8. Incomplete CDR3 DNA: TGTGCCAGCAGTCGGAGGACAGGGATGGTCACAGAAGTCTTC. Translating gives CASSRRTGMVTEVF. The entire CDR3 protein is CASSRRTGMVTEVFF.

This clone was found a few times. Any gene name here is a mouse gene name. CDR3 amino acids: CTCSATGRGNQAPLF. The sequenced CDR3 bases are TGCACCTGCAGTGCGACAGGGAGAGGAAACCAGGCTCCGCTT. The chain links TRBV1 to TRBJ1-5, with 7 bases identical to TRBD1. The read terminates 1 residue before the CDR3 end, so the remaining end is supplied by the germline J gene. Trimming at V came to 3 bases and at J to 4 bases, leaving 6 bases not matched to a gene. CDR3 length: 15 amino acids. Germline assignment: CDR1 NSQYPW and CDR2 LRSPGD (reference sequence).

Note on this clone: The genes and germline here are from mouse. Read coverage stops 1 residue before the CDR3 terminus; the germline J gene supplies the remainder. The V and J genes are TRBV26 and TRBJ2-4; 9 positions agree with TRBD2. The J segment lost 1 base and the V segment lost 1 base, leaving 6 bases of the junction unmatched. CDR1 is KGHPV and CDR2 is FQNQEV in the germline V gene (reference sequence). CDR3 length: 17 amino acids. CDR3 DNA, as far as it was read: TGTGCCAGCAGTCTGTTGGGGGGGCGAGGGGGTCAAAACACCTTGTAC. This encodes CASSLLGGRGGQNTLY. The complete CDR3 protein is CASSLLGGRGGQNTLYF.

This clone was picked up a small number of times. The gene symbols are mouse symbols. The observed sequence ends 1 residue before the CDR3 terminus, with the missing tail filled in from the germline J gene. The gene calls are TRBV3 and TRBJ2-7, with D unresolved. Germline values: CDR1 SNHLY, CDR2 FYNGKV (reference sequence). The V and J ends lost 1 base and 0 bases respectively, with 4 bases between them. CDR3 length: 13 amino acids. The CDR3 sequence is CASSLGDSYEQYF. CDR3 bases read: TGTGCCAGCAGCTTAGGTGACTCCTATGAACAGTAC.

Regarding this clone: All gene names here are mouse names. The CDR3 end is not reached by the read, which stops 1 residue before it; the germline J gene fills it in. The chain links TRBV12-1 to TRBJ2-7; D unclear. Trimming pared 0 bases from V and 4 bases from J, leaving 6 bases between. The CDR3 totals 12 residues. Germline V gene data show CDR1 as SGHSN and CDR2 as HYEKVE. CDR3 amino acids: CASSLEHYEQYF. CDR3 bases read: TGTGCCAGCTCTCTCGAACATTATGAACAGTAC.

Judged by abundance, this clone is medium-sized. Gene names refer to mouse genes. The sequence runs out 1 residue before the end of the CDR3; the remainder is reconstructed from the germline J gene. The chain employs TRBV26 and TRBJ2-7; either TRBD1 or TRBD2 may fit D (5 bases each). This CDR3 region has 12 residues. Germline V CDR1 and CDR2: KGHPV, FQNQEV (reference sequence). V lost 4 bases, J lost 2 bases, and 6 bases lay in between. This CDR3 is CASSPGAYEQYF. CDR3 DNA (partial): TGTGCCAGCAGTCCGGGGGCCTATGAACAGTAC.

On this clone: The germline and genes are mouse ones. The CDR3 goes on 1 residue after the read ends, and that part is filled in from the germline J gene. This chain joins TRBV12-1 and TRBJ1-1, with D unclear. The V and J ends lost 4 bases and 0 bases respectively, with 8 bases between them. This CDR3 has 13 amino acids. CDR1 and CDR2 from the germline V gene are SGHSN and HYEKVE. CDR3 DNA, as far as it was read: TGTGCCAGCTCGAGACACGCAAACACAGAAGTCTTC. Its translation: CASSRHANTEVF. The whole CDR3 sequence is CASSRHANTEVFF.